Listed here are 12 T cell receptor beta chains from one sample, sequenced in a study of vaccination effects on CD4 cells after COVID-19. TCRdb's table, derived via immunoSEQ multiplex PCR, lists solely in-frame clones and lacks some. The sample lists some 30,000 clones, roughly 81% occurring once. These receptors have no identified antigens. Sequencing was preceded by expansion of antigen-specific CD4+ T cells with viral peptide pools in the ViraFEST assay. Cultured cells yielded isolated CD4+ T cells after about ten days. Participants received two doses of either the BNT162b2 or mRNA-1273 vaccine. The sample was CD4+ T cells from PBMCs cultured with HCoV-229E spike peptides, taken after COVID-19 vaccination. The origin of the receptors is a human donor who received a COVID-19 vaccine.

This clone appeared once. V usage is TRBV14 and J usage is TRBJ2-7, with 10 bases aligning to TRBD2. V dropped 3 bases and J dropped 0; count of bases not matched to a gene: 17. CDR3 size: 20 residues. Looked up from germline, CDR1 is SGHDN and CDR2 is FVKESK. CDR3 sequence (DNA): TGTGCCAGCAGCCATCAAGAACTAGCGGGACGTCTCATAAACTCCTACGAGCAGTACTTC. It encodes CASSHQELAGRLINSYEQYF. The whole variable domain, filled in from reference TRBV14 and TRBJ2-7, reads EAGVTQFPSHSVIEKGQTVTLRCDPISGHDNLYWYRRVMGKEIKFLLHFVKESKQDESGMPNNRFLAERTGGTYSTLKVQPAELEDSGVYFCASSHQELAGRLINSYEQYFGPGTRLTVT.

J is TRBJ2-3 and V is TRBV6-2 or TRBV6-3; maybe TRBD2 (6 bases). There are 16 residues in the CDR3. Trimming pared 2 bases from V and 0 bases from J, leaving 12 bases between. Germline lookup yields CDR1 MNHEY and CDR2 SVGEGT. The CDR3 spells CASSYGEADSTDTQYF. In nucleotides, the CDR3 is TGTGCCAGCAGTTACGGGGAGGCAGATAGCACAGATACGCAGTATTTT.

The chain carries TRBV5-1 and TRBJ1-1; a weak D match, TRBD1 (6 bases). The CDR3 has 12 residues. Per the germline V gene, CDR1 is SGHRS and CDR2 is YFSETQ. V lost 0 bases and J 8 bases, leaving 8 bases between the germline ends. CDR3 sequence (DNA): TGCGCCAGCAGCTTGGAACAGGGAGAAGCTTTCTTT. Translation gives CASSLEQGEAFF.

The genes are TRBV19 and TRBJ2-7, with D tentatively TRBD2 (7 bases). CDR1 is LNHDA and CDR2 is SQIVND in the germline V gene (reference sequence). Trimming removed 5 bases from V and 6 bases from J, with 17 bases in between. The CDR3 loop spans 14 amino acids. DNA of the CDR3: TGTGCCAGTAGTTATTCGGGGGGCCTCCGCGAGCAGTACTTC. Translated, it gives CASSYSGGLREQYF.

The V and J genes are TRBV5-4 and TRBJ2-7; TRBD2 matches at 7 bases. The CDR3 consists of 15 residues. The ends lost 0 bases at V and 3 bases at J; junction bases unmatched: 6. Germline assignment: CDR1 SGHNT and CDR2 YYREEE (reference sequence). CDR3 coding DNA: TGTGCCAGCAGCTTGGATGGGGGGGGGAACTACGAGCAGTACTTC. Protein: CASSLDGGGNYEQYF.

The J gene is TRBJ1-6, the V gene TRBV5-1; the match to TRBD1 covers 8 bases. Trimming cost V 9 bases and J 7 bases; bases outside gene matches: 9. CDR3 length: 14 residues. The germline CDR1 and CDR2 sequences are SGHRS and YFSETQ. This CDR3 is CATKGQARNSPLHF. The CDR3 nucleotides are TGCGCCACTAAGGGACAGGCCCGCAATTCACCCCTCCACTTT.

The chain uses TRBV6-5 and TRBJ1-2, with 9 bases that match TRBD1. The junction had 10 bases not matched to a gene; V was cut back by 6 bases and J by 8 bases. This CDR3 comprises 14 residues. CDR1 is MNHEY and CDR2 is SVGAGI in the germline V gene. The CDR3 loop is CASSGQGPQAGYTF. The DNA of the CDR3 is TGTGCCAGCAGCGGACAGGGGCCGCAGGCGGGCTACACCTTC.

In this sample, this clone turned up once. The chain uses TRBV12-3 or TRBV12-4 and TRBJ2-5, with D unclear. This CDR3 comprises 11 residues. V was pared by 6 bases and J by 1 base, with 3 bases between. The CDR3 DNA follows: TGTGCCAGCAGAACCCAAGAGACCCAGTACTTC. It yields the protein CASRTQETQYF.

The V and J genes are TRBV19 and TRBJ2-2, with 9 bases lining up with TRBD2. This CDR3 spans 15 amino acids. Trimming took 7 bases from V and 3 from J; bases not matched to a gene: 6. The germline gives CDR1 LNHDA, CDR2 SQIVND (reference sequence). As DNA, the CDR3 is TGTGCCAGTAACCCGACTAGCGGAGACACCGGGGAGCTGTTTTTT. Amino acid sequence: CASNPTSGDTGELFF.

The chain combines TRBV21-1 with TRBJ2-7; TRBD1 is taken as the D call from the table, unchecked against the DNA. TRBV21-1 is classified as a pseudogene. This CDR3 contains 14 residues. For the CDR3, the DNA is TGTGCCAGCAGCACCCGGGACAGGGACCACGAGCAGTACTTC. The encoded protein is CASSTRDRDHEQYF.

In nucleotides, the CDR3 is TGTGCCAGCAGCTCCAGGACGGTGGACACTGAAGCTTTCTTT. This translates into CASSSRTVDTEAFF. V and J are TRBV11-2 and TRBJ1-1; D is unclear. Germline V CDR1 and CDR2: SGHAT, FQNNGV. The CDR3 contains 14 residues. V lost 4 bases, J lost 3 bases, and 12 bases lay in between. Full variable domain (remainder filled in from reference TRBV11-2 and TRBJ1-1): EAGVAQSPRYKIIEKRQSVAFWCNPISGHATLYWYQQILGQGPKLLIQFQNNGVVDDSQLPKDRFSAERLKGVDSTLKIQPAKLEDSAVYLCASSSRTVDTEAFFGQGTRLTVV.

The V call is TRBV7-2, the J call TRBJ2-3, with unresolved D. Germline lookup yields CDR1 SGHTA and CDR2 FQGNSA. V lost 5 bases, J lost 1 base, and 4 bases lay in between. This CDR3 comprises 12 residues. The CDR3 coding sequence is TGTGCCAGCAGCCCGGGCACAGATACGCAGTATTTT. Translating gives CASSPGTDTQYF.